This T cell receptor beta chain was found in a study of Graves' ophthalmopathy and Graves' hyperthyroidism. Study results and limitations: Detected in blood as well were most expanded thyroid clonotypes with frequency above 0.001. Researchers report that a 13-signature model separated ophthalmopathy from stable hyperthyroidism, posting around 90% sensitivity and more than 70% specificity.

Certain patients, namely those with other autoimmune diseases, uncontrolled infections, pregnancy or lactation, were excluded. Physicians reached a diagnosis by relying on clinical symptoms, serum thyroxine, TRAb, thyroid ultrasound and orbital computed tomography. CDR1 and CDR2 from the germline V gene are MNHNY and SVGAGI (reference sequence). CDR3 length equals 16 residues. As regards this clonotype: The antigen is not known. A junction end diverges from the germline sequence, so it may reflect a read error.

RNA transcripts provided the template for amplifying TCR beta CDR3 regions. Second-round multiplex PCR followed a first-round RT-PCR using HTBI primers. TCRdb reprocessed the multiplex PCR reads via MiXCR and lists one record per CDR3 protein. The table has about 1.1 million distinct CDR3 sequences, 35% to 45% seen once. Sample: peripheral blood or thyroid tissue (not recorded which). This sequence was found in an adult man with Graves' hyperthyroidism. The rearrangement joins TRBV6-6 to TRBJ2-6; D perhaps matches TRBD2 (6 bases). CDR3 bases: TGTGCCAGCAGTTATGGTACAGGACTACCTGGGAACACTGAAGCTTTC. Its translation: CASSYGTGLPGNTEAF.